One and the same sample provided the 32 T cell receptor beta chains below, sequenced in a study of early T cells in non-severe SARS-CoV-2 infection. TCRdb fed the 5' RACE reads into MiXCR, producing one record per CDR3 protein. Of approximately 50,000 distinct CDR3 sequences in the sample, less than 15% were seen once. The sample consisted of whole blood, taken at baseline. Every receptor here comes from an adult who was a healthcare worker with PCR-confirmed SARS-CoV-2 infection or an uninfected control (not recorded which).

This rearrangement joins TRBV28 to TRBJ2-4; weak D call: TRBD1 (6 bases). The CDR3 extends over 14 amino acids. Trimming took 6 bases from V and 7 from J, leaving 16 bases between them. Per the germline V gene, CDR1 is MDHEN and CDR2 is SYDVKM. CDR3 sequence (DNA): TGTGCCAGCAGGGGAACAGGGCTGGGGAACATTCAGTACTTC. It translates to CASRGTGLGNIQYF.

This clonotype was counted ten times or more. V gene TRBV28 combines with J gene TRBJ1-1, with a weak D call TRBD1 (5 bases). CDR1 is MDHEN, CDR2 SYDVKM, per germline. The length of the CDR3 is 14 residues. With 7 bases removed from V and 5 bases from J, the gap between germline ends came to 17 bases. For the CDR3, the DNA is TGTGCCAGCATCTTTGGGGGAGGAAAAACTGAAGCTTTCTTT. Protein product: CASIFGGGKTEAFF.

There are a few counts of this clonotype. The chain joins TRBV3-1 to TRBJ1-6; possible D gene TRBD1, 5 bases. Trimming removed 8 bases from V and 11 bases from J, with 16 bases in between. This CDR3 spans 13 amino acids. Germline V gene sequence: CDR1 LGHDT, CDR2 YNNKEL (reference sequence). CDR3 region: CASRRGESTPLHF. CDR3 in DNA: TGTGCCAGCCGCCGGGGCGAGTCGACACCCCTCCACTTT. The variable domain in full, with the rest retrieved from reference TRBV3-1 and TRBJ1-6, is DTAVSQTPKYLVTQMGNDKSIKCEQNLGHDTMYWYKQDSKKFLKIMFSYNNKELIINETVPNRFSPKSPDKAHLNLHINSLELGDSAVYFCASRRGESTPLHFGNGTRLTVT.

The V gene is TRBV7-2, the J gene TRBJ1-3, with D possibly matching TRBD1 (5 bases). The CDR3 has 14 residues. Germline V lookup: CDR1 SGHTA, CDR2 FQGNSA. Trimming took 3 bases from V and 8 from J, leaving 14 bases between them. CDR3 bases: TGTGCCAGCAGCTTGCCAGGGACGATAGACACCATATATTTT. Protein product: CASSLPGTIDTIYF.

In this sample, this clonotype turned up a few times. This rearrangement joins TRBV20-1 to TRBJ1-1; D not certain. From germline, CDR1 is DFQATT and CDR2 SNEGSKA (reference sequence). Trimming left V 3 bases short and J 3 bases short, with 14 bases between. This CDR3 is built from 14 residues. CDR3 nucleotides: TGCAGTGCTAGTTTGGGCAGGTTCTACACTGAAGCTTTCTTT. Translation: CSASLGRFYTEAFF.

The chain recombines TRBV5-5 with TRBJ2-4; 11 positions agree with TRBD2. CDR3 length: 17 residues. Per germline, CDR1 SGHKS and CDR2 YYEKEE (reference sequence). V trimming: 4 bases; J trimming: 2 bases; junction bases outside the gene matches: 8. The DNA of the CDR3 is TGTGCCAGCAGCACAACACTAGCGGGAGCATCCAAAAACATTCAGTACTTC. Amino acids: CASSTTLAGASKNIQYF.

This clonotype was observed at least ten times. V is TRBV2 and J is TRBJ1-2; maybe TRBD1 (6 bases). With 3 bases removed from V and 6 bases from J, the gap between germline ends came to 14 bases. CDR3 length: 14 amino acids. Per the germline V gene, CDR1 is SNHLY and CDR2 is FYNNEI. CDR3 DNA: TGTGCCAGCAGTGAGACGGGGGCGCAGAATGGCTACACCTTC. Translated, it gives CASSETGAQNGYTF.

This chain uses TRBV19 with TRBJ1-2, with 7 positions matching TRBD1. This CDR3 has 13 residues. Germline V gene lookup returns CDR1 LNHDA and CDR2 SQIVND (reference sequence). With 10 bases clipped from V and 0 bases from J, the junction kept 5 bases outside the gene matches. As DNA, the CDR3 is TGTGCCACCCAGGGGGATACTAACTATGGCTACACCTTC. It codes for CATQGDTNYGYTF.

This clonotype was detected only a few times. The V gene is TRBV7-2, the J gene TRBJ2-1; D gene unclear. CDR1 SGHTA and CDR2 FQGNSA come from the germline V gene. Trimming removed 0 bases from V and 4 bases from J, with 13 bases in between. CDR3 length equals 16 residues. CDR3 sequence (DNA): TGTGCCAGCAGCTTAGCCACAGCATGGCCTTACAATGAGCAGTTCTTC. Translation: CASSLATAWPYNEQFF.

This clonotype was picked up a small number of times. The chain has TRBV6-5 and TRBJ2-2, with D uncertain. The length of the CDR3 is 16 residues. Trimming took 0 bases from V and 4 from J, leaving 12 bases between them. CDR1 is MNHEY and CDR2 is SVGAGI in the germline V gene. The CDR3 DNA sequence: TGTGCCAGCAGTTACTCGATCATGGGTAGCACCGGGGAGCTGTTTTTT. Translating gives CASSYSIMGSTGELFF.

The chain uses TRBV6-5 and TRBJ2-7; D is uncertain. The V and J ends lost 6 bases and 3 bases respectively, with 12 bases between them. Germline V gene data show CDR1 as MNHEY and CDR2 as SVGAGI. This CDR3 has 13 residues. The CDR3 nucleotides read TGTGCCAGCAGCCACGGGTCAGGCTACGAGCAGTACTTC. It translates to CASSHGSGYEQYF.

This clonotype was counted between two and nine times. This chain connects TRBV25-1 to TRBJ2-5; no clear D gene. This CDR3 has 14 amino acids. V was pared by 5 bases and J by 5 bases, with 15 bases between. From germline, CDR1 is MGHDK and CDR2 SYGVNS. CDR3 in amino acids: CASSKILSEETQYF. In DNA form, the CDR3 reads TGTGCCAGCAGTAAGATACTCAGCGAGGAGACCCAGTACTTC.

The CDR3 loop reads CASSFRQGGSPLHF. The CDR3, as DNA: TGTGCCAGCAGCTTTAGACAGGGAGGATCACCCCTCCACTTT. The V call is TRBV7-2, the J call TRBJ1-6, with 7 nucleotides matching TRBD1. V trimming: 3 bases; J trimming: 10 bases; junction bases outside the gene matches: 6. Germline CDR1 SGHTA, CDR2 FQGNSA. The CDR3 runs to 14 residues.

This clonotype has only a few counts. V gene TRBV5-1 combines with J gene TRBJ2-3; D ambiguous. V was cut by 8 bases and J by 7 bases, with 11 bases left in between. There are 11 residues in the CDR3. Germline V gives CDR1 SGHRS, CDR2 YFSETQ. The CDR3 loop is CARPPQYTQYF. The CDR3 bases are TGCGCCAGACCTCCACAGTATACGCAGTATTTT.

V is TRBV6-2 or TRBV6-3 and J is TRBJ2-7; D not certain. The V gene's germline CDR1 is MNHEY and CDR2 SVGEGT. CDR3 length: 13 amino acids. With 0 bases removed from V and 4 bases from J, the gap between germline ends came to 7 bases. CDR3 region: CASSYSTPYEQYF. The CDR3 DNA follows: TGTGCCAGCAGTTACTCGACCCCGTACGAGCAGTACTTC.

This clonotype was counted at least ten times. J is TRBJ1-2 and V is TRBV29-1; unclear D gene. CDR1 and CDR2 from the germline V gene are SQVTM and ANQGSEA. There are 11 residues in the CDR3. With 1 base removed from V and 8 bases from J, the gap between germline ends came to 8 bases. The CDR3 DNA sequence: TGCAGCGTTGAAGTGGGTACGGGCTACACCTTC. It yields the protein CSVEVGTGYTF.

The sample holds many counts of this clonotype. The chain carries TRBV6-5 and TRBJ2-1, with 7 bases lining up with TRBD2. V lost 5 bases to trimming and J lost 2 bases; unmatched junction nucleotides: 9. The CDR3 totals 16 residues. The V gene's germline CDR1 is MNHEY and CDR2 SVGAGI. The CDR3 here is CASSLRTRSTYNEQFF. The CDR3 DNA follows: TGTGCCAGCAGTCTTCGGACTAGATCAACCTACAATGAGCAGTTCTTC.

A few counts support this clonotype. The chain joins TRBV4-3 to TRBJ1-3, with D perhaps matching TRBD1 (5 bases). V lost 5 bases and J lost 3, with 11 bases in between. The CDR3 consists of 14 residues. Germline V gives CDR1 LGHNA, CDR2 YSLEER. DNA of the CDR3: TGCGCCAGCAGCATGGGGCGGAGTGGAAACACCATATATTTT. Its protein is CASSMGRSGNTIYF.

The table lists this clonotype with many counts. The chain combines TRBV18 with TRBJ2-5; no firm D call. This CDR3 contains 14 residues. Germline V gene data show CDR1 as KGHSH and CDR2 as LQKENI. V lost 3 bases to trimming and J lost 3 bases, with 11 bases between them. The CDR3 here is CASSPVAGKETQYF. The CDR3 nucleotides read TGTGCCAGCTCACCCGTTGCAGGAAAAGAGACCCAGTACTTC.

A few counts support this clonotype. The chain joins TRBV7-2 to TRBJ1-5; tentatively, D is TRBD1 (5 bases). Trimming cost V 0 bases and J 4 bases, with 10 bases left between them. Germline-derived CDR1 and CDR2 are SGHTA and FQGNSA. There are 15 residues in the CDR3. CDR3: CASSLAGGRNQPQHF. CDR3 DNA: TGTGCCAGCAGCTTAGCGGGGGGTAGGAATCAGCCCCAGCATTTT.

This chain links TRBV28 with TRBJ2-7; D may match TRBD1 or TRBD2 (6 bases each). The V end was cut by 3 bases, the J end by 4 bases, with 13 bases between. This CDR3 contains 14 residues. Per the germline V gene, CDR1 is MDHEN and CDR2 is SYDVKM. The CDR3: CASSFPGGAYEQYF. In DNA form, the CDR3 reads TGTGCCAGCAGTTTCCCCGGGGGCGCGTACGAGCAGTACTTC.

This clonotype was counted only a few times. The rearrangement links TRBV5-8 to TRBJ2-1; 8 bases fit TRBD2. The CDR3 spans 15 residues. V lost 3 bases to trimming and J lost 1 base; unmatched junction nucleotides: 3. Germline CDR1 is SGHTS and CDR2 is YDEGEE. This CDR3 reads CASSSGTSSYNEQFF. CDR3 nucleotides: TGTGCCAGCAGCTCTGGGACTAGTTCCTACAATGAGCAGTTCTTC.

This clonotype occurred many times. CDR3 residues: CSVVSSVSYNEQFF. The CDR3 DNA reads TGCAGCGTGGTTTCTAGCGTATCCTACAATGAGCAGTTCTTC. This chain uses TRBV29-1 with TRBJ2-1; TRBD2 might be the D (6 bases). The V and J ends lost 6 bases and 1 base respectively, with 13 bases between them. There are 14 residues in the CDR3. Germline V gives CDR1 SQVTM, CDR2 ANQGSEA.

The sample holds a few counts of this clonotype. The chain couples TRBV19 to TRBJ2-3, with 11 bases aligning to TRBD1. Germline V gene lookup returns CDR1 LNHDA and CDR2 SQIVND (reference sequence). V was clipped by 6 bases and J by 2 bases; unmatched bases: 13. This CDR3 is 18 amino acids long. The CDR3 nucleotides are TGTGCCAGTAGCCCCCGGGCCGGGACAGGGGGAACCACAGATACGCAGTATTTT. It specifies CASSPRAGTGGTTDTQYF.

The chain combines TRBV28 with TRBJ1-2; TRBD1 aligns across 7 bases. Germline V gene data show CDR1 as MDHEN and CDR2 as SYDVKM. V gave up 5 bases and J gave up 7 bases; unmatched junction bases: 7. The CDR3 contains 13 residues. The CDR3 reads CASSPTGRSGYTF. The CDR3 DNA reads TGTGCCAGCAGTCCGACAGGGAGGAGTGGCTACACCTTC.

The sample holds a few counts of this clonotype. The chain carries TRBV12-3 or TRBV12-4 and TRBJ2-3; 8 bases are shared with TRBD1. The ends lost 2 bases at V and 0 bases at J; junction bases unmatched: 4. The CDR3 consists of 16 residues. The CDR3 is CASSLQGAMSTDTQYF. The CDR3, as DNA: TGTGCCAGCAGTTTACAGGGGGCGATGAGCACAGATACGCAGTATTTT.

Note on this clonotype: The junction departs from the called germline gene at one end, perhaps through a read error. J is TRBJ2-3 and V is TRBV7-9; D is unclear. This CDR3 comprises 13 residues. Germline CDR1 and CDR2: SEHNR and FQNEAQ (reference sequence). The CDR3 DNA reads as TGTGCCAGCAGCATAGCTAACACAGATACGCAGTATTTT. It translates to CASSIANTDTQYF.

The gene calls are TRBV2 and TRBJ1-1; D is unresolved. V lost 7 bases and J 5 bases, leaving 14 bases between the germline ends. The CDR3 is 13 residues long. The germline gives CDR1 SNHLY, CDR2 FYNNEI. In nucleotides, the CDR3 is TGTGCCAGCAATGCCAATTTGCGGACTGAAGCTTTCTTT. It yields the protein CASNANLRTEAFF.

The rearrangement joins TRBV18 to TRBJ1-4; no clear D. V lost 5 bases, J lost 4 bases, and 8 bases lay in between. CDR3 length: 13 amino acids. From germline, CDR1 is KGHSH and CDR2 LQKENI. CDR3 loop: CASSAGYNEKLFF. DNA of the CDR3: TGTGCCAGCTCAGCCGGTTATAATGAAAAACTGTTTTTT.

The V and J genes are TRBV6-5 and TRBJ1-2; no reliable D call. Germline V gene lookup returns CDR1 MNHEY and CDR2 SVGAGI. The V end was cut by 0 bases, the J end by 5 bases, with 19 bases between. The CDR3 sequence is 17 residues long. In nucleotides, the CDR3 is TGTGCCAGCAGTTACTCGTATGGAGCTGCTCGGTCATATGGCTACACCTTC. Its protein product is CASSYSYGAARSYGYTF.

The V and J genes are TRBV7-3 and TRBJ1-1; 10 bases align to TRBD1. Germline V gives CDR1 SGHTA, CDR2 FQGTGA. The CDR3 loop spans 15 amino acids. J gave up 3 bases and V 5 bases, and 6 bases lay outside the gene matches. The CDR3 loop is CASSPSTGGYTEAFF. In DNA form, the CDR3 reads TGTGCCAGCAGCCCCTCGACAGGGGGCTACACTGAAGCTTTCTTT.

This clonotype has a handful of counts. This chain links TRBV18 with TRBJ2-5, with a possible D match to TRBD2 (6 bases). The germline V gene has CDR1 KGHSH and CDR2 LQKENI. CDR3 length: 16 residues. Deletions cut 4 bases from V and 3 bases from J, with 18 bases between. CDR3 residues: CASSQTGTGAKETQYF. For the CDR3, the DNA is TGTGCCAGCTCACAAACCGGGACTGGTGCTAAAGAGACCCAGTACTTC.